The T cell receptor beta chain described here comes from a study of technical replicates of blood from a few donors. Germline lookup yields CDR1 MNHEY and CDR2 SMNVEV (reference sequence). The CDR3 is 17 residues long. With V trimmed by 4 bases and J by 1 base, 7 bases remained unmatched. Generated by immunoSEQ multiplex PCR, the TCRdb table keeps only in-frame clones and is missing some. The data show tens of thousands of clones, about 95% seen once. V and J are TRBV27 and TRBJ2-5, with TRBD2 matching over 12 bases. The sequence came from a human donor in good health. The material sequenced was T cells isolated from PBMCs. This CDR3 is CASSSLAGGVGQETQYF. The CDR3 nucleotides read TGTGCCAGCAGTTCCCTAGCGGGAGGGGTAGGCCAAGAGACCCAGTACTTC.